This T cell receptor beta chain emerged from a study of early T cells in non-severe SARS-CoV-2 infection. Study-wide background: Chains were unpaired, as sequencing was done on bulk RNA from unsorted whole blood. Points from the study as a whole: Using VDJdb, the matching emphasized anti-spike CD8 responses while missing private and CD4 specificities.

This clonotype came up many times. Its antigen is as yet unknown. The germline V gene encodes CDR1 SGHRS and CDR2 YFSETQ. The CDR3 consists of 13 residues. Trimming cost V 0 bases and J 3 bases, with 6 bases left between them. Separate cDNA molecules each had unique molecular identifiers attached to them. TCRdb fed the 5' RACE reads into MiXCR, producing one record per CDR3 protein. The sample yields 80,000 to 95,000 distinct CDR3 sequences, roughly 15% seen once. Sequencing used whole blood. The sequence was collected from an adult who was a healthcare worker with PCR-confirmed SARS-CoV-2 infection or an uninfected control (not recorded which). The chain is built from TRBV5-1 and TRBJ2-5, with D unresolved. CDR3 amino acids: CASSLVPEETQYF. The CDR3 DNA sequence: TGCGCCAGCAGCTTGGTTCCGGAAGAGACCCAGTACTTC.